One sample yielded the 24 T cell receptor beta chains listed below, sequenced in a study of Graves' ophthalmopathy and Graves' hyperthyroidism (dated 2018 in TCRdb). The reads were generated on an Illumina HiSeq 2000. TCR beta CDR3 regions were amplified from RNA transcripts for repertoire sequencing. A first-round RT-PCR used HTBI primers with the Qiagen OneStep RT-PCR kit, followed by a second-round multiplex PCR, size selection and purification. TCRdb passed the public sequencing reads through fastp at Q25 and MiXCR, retaining productive beta sequences. Each record represents a unique CDR3 protein, reported with the most common genes and DNA among its rows. Here the sample has about 400,000 distinct CDR3 sequences; approximately 20% occur a single time. The ten largest account for 1.5% to 2% of the sample. The sample consisted of peripheral blood. The receptors stem from a woman younger than 35 with Graves' ophthalmopathy. Donor details come from another sample of the same person, matched by shared clones.

This clonotype appeared many times. The chain joins TRBV29-1 to TRBJ2-7; TRBD1 matches 10 bases. This CDR3 has 13 amino acids. Germline lookup yields CDR1 SQVTM and CDR2 ANQGSEA. Trimming removed 5 bases from V and 5 bases from J; junction bases left unmatched: 6. The CDR3 protein is CSVTTGGLDEQYF. DNA for the CDR3: TGCAGCGTTACGACAGGGGGCCTAGACGAGCAGTACTTC.

This clonotype showed up many times. The chain uses TRBV5-1 and TRBJ2-4, with a weak D call TRBD1 (6 bases). Per germline, CDR1 SGHRS and CDR2 YFSETQ. CDR3 size: 16 residues. V was cut by 0 bases and J by 1 base, with 11 bases left in between. The CDR3 loop reads CASSLARGEAKNIQYF. DNA for the CDR3: TGCGCCAGCAGCTTGGCCAGGGGAGAGGCCAAAAACATTCAGTACTTC. The full variable domain, completed using reference TRBV5-1 and TRBJ2-4, is KAGVTQTPRYLIKTRGQQVTLSCSPISGHRSVSWYQQTPGQGLQFLFEYFSETQRNKGNFPGRFSGRQFSNSRSEMNVSTLELGDSALYLCASSLARGEAKNIQYFGAGTRLSVL.

This clonotype has a count of ten or more. The rearrangement joins TRBV10-3 to TRBJ1-6; the D gene is possibly TRBD1 (6 bases). Per germline, CDR1 ENHRY and CDR2 SYGVKD. The V end lost 2 bases, the J end lost 9 bases, and 11 bases lay between the germline ends. This CDR3 contains 14 residues. The chain's CDR3 is CAISEVGGRSPLHF. In nucleotides, the CDR3 is TGTGCCATCAGTGAGGTAGGGGGACGTTCACCCCTCCACTTT.

This chain connects TRBV7-2 to TRBJ2-5; TRBD1 aligns across 7 bases. The junction had 3 bases not matched to a gene; V was cut back by 5 bases and J by 0 bases. The germline gives CDR1 SGHTA, CDR2 FQGNSA. There are 14 residues in the CDR3. CDR3 nucleotides: TGTGCCAGCAGCCGCACAGGGGACCAAGAGACCCAGTACTTC. Translating gives CASSRTGDQETQYF. Full variable domain (outside the CDR3, taken from reference TRBV7-2 and TRBJ2-5): GAGVSQSPSNKVTEKGKDVELRCDPISGHTALYWYRQSLGQGLEFLIYFQGNSAPDKSGLPSDRFSAERTGGSVSTLTIQRTQQEDSAVYLCASSRTGDQETQYFGPGTRLLVL.

The sample holds many counts of this clonotype. The gene calls are TRBV7-2 and TRBJ2-7; possibly TRBD2 for D (6 bases). V was clipped by 4 bases and J by 3 bases, with 19 bases between them. CDR1 is SGHTA and CDR2 is FQGNSA in the germline V gene. CDR3 length: 16 residues. The chain's CDR3 is CASSYGDMAGIYEQYF. CDR3 bases: TGTGCCAGCAGCTACGGCGATATGGCGGGGATCTACGAGCAGTACTTC.

This clonotype was observed at least ten times. The chain joins TRBV27 to TRBJ2-4, with 9 nucleotides matching TRBD1. CDR3 length equals 15 residues. Germline CDR1 MNHEY, CDR2 SMNVEV (reference sequence). The V and J ends lost 6 bases and 4 bases, in that order; junction bases with no gene match: 7. CDR3 region: CASRATGTGKNIQYF. In DNA form, the CDR3 reads TGTGCCAGCAGGGCCACCGGGACAGGGAAAAACATTCAGTACTTC.

There are many counts of this clonotype. The V gene is TRBV6-5, the J gene TRBJ1-1; D not resolved. The CDR3 has 15 amino acids. Germline CDR1 MNHEY, CDR2 SVGAGI. The germline V and J ends were trimmed by 0 bases and 7 bases, with 15 bases remaining between them. CDR3: CASSYSIARTDEAFF. CDR3 DNA sequence: TGTGCCAGCAGTTACTCGATCGCCAGAACCGATGAAGCTTTCTTT.

In this sample, this clonotype turned up many times. The CDR3 region has the DNA TGTGCCAGCAGGCACCATACAGGACCCGCGGCCTATGGCTACACCTTC. This translates into CASRHHTGPAAYGYTF. The chain couples TRBV12-3 or TRBV12-4 to TRBJ1-2; possibly TRBD1 for D (5 bases). Trimming stripped 6 bases from V and 4 bases from J, with 21 bases between. CDR3 length: 16 amino acids.

The rearrangement links TRBV4-2 to TRBJ1-1; possibly TRBD1 for D (6 bases). Trimming removed 0 bases from V and 0 bases from J, with 8 bases in between. The V gene's germline CDR1 is LGHNA and CDR2 YNFKEQ. The CDR3 sequence is 15 residues long. CDR3 loop: CASSQEGALNTEAFF. The CDR3 nucleotides read TGTGCCAGCAGCCAAGAGGGGGCTTTGAACACTGAAGCTTTCTTT.

In this sample, this clonotype turned up many times. V usage is TRBV20-1 and J usage is TRBJ2-2; TRBD1 agrees at 10 bases. Germline CDR1 reads DFQATT; CDR2 reads SNEGSKA (reference sequence). There are 16 residues in the CDR3. V shed 6 bases, J shed 5 bases, and the junction held 12 bases outside the gene matches. This CDR3 reads CSAKKTGGAGTGELFF. The CDR3 DNA is TGCAGTGCCAAGAAGACAGGGGGCGCTGGGACCGGGGAGCTGTTTTTT.

This clonotype was counted ten times or more. The chain recombines TRBV10-3 with TRBJ1-1, with D maybe TRBD1 (6 bases). CDR3 size: 15 residues. Germline-derived CDR1 and CDR2 are ENHRY and SYGVKD. Trimming took 5 bases from V and 3 from J, leaving 16 bases between them. The CDR3 region has the DNA TGTGCCATCAGTCCCACCGGGAGGGGGGACACTGAAGCTTTCTTT. This gives the protein CAISPTGRGDTEAFF.

The genes are TRBV4-3 and TRBJ2-2; D gene ambiguous. V lost 1 base and J lost 3, with 9 bases in between. The CDR3 spans 15 residues. Germline V gene sequence: CDR1 LGHNA, CDR2 YSLEER. The CDR3 reads CASSQGMGYTGELFF. CDR3 DNA: TGCGCCAGCAGCCAAGGAATGGGGTACACCGGGGAGCTGTTTTTT.

This clonotype occurred once. The J gene is TRBJ1-2, the V gene TRBV19; D remains unclear. CDR3 length equals 15 residues. The V gene's germline CDR1 is LNHDA and CDR2 SQIVND (reference sequence). Between the trimmed V and J ends, which lost 3 bases and 0 bases, there was a span of 11 bases. CDR3 nucleotides: TGTGCCAGTAGTATTGGGCGGGGTTCTAACTATGGCTACACCTTC. Translated, it gives CASSIGRGSNYGYTF.

The rearrangement links TRBV20-1 to TRBJ2-7; no clear D. Trimming stripped 1 base from V and 0 bases from J, with 7 bases between. The germline V gene has CDR1 DFQATT and CDR2 SNEGSKA (reference sequence). This CDR3 has 13 amino acids. CDR3 in DNA: TGCAGTGCTAGAGCAGGAAACTCCTACGAGCAGTACTTC. This sequence encodes CSARAGNSYEQYF.

This clonotype was seen many times. The rearrangement links TRBV20-1 to TRBJ1-5; D uncertain. Trimming removed 6 bases at V and 5 bases at J, with 11 bases between. This CDR3 has 12 residues. Germline V CDR1 and CDR2: DFQATT, SNEGSKA (reference sequence). CDR3 region: CSAGRRDQPQHF. The CDR3 DNA sequence: TGCAGTGCAGGACGGAGAGATCAGCCCCAGCATTTT.

There are many counts of this clonotype. Compared with germline, one end of the junction differs, possibly owing to a read error. V is TRBV30 and J is TRBJ2-7; TRBD1 is a possible D gene (5 bases). Germline lookup yields CDR1 GTSNPN and CDR2 SVGIG (reference sequence). The CDR3 loop spans 13 amino acids. This chain's CDR3 is CAWSLAGFHERYF. The CDR3, as DNA: TGTGCCTGGAGTTTGGCAGGGTTCCACGAGCGGTACTTC.

This clonotype has a count of ten or more. This chain links TRBV7-8 with TRBJ2-5, with 7 bases aligning to TRBD1. Germline assignment: CDR1 SGHVS and CDR2 FQNEAQ. Losses at the gene ends were 5 bases for V and 5 bases for J; bases not matched to a gene: 11. The CDR3 sequence is 15 residues long. This chain's CDR3 is CASSLTGEVLETQYF. The CDR3, as DNA: TGTGCCAGCAGCCTCACAGGGGAAGTGTTGGAGACCCAGTACTTC.

This clonotype turned up a few times. The chain couples TRBV5-6 to TRBJ1-1; 11 positions agree with TRBD1. The V gene end was trimmed by 3 bases and the J gene end by 4 bases; junction bases not matched to a gene: 5. The CDR3 runs 15 residues. Germline CDR1 reads SGHDT; CDR2 reads YYEEEE. The CDR3 nucleotides are TGTGCCAGCAGCTCGGTCGGACAGGGGGCCACTGAAGCTTTCTTT. As protein: CASSSVGQGATEAFF.

There are many counts of this clonotype. This chain connects TRBV5-1 to TRBJ1-3, with 8 bases lining up with TRBD1. Germline CDR1 SGHRS, CDR2 YFSETQ. Unmatched junction bases numbered 7, after V lost 6 bases and J lost 2 bases. The CDR3 loop spans 15 amino acids. This chain's CDR3 is CASTTGAQAGNTIYF. CDR3 bases: TGCGCCAGCACGACAGGGGCCCAGGCTGGAAACACCATATATTTT.

This clonotype has a handful of counts. The chain uses TRBV5-1 and TRBJ2-5, with D perhaps matching TRBD2 (6 bases). There are 16 residues in the CDR3. CDR1 and CDR2 (germline): SGHRS, YFSETQ. The germline V and J ends were trimmed by 4 bases and 7 bases, with 23 bases remaining between them. Here the CDR3 reads CASSPTAVGEAGTQYF. CDR3 bases: TGCGCCAGCAGCCCCACCGCGGTGGGGGAGGCCGGGACCCAGTACTTC.

This clonotype has ten or more counts. The chain links TRBV12-3 or TRBV12-4 to TRBJ1-1; possibly TRBD1 for D (5 bases). V was shortened by 5 bases and J by 1 base, with 11 bases between the two germline ends. This CDR3 is built from 14 residues. The CDR3 region is CASSRGRTNTEAFF. The CDR3 DNA follows: TGTGCCAGCAGTCGGGGACGGACGAACACTGAAGCTTTCTTT.

This clonotype was counted ten times or more. The V and J genes are TRBV12-3 or TRBV12-4 and TRBJ2-2; D tentatively fits TRBD1 or TRBD2 (6 bases each). V lost 4 bases and J lost 6, with 18 bases in between. This CDR3 contains 16 residues. The CDR3 loop is CASSSPGPGGPGELFF. In nucleotides, the CDR3 is TGTGCCAGCAGTTCTCCGGGACCCGGGGGCCCCGGGGAGCTGTTTTTT.

This clonotype was seen ten or more times. The chain is built from TRBV12-3 or TRBV12-4 and TRBJ1-6; possibly TRBD1 for D (5 bases). The CDR3 consists of 13 residues. Trimming cost V 3 bases and J 14 bases, with 14 bases left between them. CDR3 sequence: CASSFKTGGTLHF. The CDR3 nucleotides are TGTGCCAGCAGTTTTAAGACGGGGGGGACCCTCCACTTT.

This clonotype showed up many times. The CDR3 DNA sequence: TGTGCCAGCAGCTACAGCTCCTACGAGCAGTACTTC. Amino acid sequence: CASSYSSYEQYF. The J gene is TRBJ2-7, the V gene TRBV6-2 or TRBV6-3; unclear D gene. Germline assignment: CDR1 MNHEY and CDR2 SVGEGT. The CDR3 runs 12 residues. V was trimmed by 6 bases and J by 0 bases, leaving 6 bases between them.